These 29 T cell receptor beta chains share one sample of origin, sequenced in a study of shared clonotypes between healthy human individuals. The protocol was immunoSEQ multiplex PCR, while the TCRdb copy is restricted to in-frame clones and leaves out a portion. The table shows hundreds of thousands of clones, with approximately 96% occurring only once. Naivety among CD8 cells was defined by CD45RO negativity and positive CCR7 selection, thereby excluding terminally differentiated effector memory CD45RA+ cells. The sample taken for sequencing was naive CD8+ T cells sorted from blood. These TCRs come from a woman aged 25 to 39 in good health.

The count of this clone is one. The chain is built from TRBV28 and TRBJ2-7, with 7 bases matching TRBD1. This CDR3 region has 13 residues. Trimming took 3 bases from V and 4 from J; bases not matched to a gene: 3. Per germline, CDR1 MDHEN and CDR2 SYDVKM. The CDR3 DNA reads as TGTGCCAGCAGTTTCCTACAGGGGTACGAGCAGTACTTC. This encodes CASSFLQGYEQYF.

A word on this clone: Other nucleotide sequences from this sample produce the same CDR3. The chain joins TRBV28 to TRBJ2-2; D unresolved. V lost 4 bases and J 5 bases, leaving 5 bases between the germline ends. The CDR3 contains 12 residues. Per the germline V gene, CDR1 is MDHEN and CDR2 is SYDVKM. CDR3 residues: CASSWGTGELFF. CDR3 bases: TGTGCCAGCAGTTGGGGTACCGGGGAGCTGTTTTTT.

The CDR3 here is CASSYSTATYEQYF. The CDR3, as DNA: TGTGCCAGCAGTTACTCGACAGCTACCTACGAGCAGTACTTC. The V gene is TRBV6-6, the J gene TRBJ2-7, with D maybe TRBD1 (5 bases). CDR3 length: 14 residues. CDR1 MNHNY and CDR2 SVGAGI come from the germline V gene (reference sequence). The V end lost 0 bases, the J end lost 2 bases, and 8 bases lay between the germline ends.

The genes are TRBV4-2 and TRBJ2-7; no clear D. Deletions cut 5 bases from V and 0 bases from J, with 11 bases between. CDR1 and CDR2 from the germline V gene are LGHNA and YNFKEQ. The CDR3 extends over 14 amino acids. CDR3 sequence (DNA): TGTGCCAGCAGCTCAGACCCGAGCTCCTACGAGCAGTACTTC. Encoded protein: CASSSDPSSYEQYF.

The chain couples TRBV4-1 to TRBJ2-5; D gene unclear. V dropped 6 bases and J dropped 0 bases, with 5 bases sitting between them. This CDR3 contains 12 residues. Germline CDR1 reads MGHRA; CDR2 reads YSYEKL. CDR3 in DNA: TGCGCCAGCAGTGGCAACCAAGAGACCCAGTACTTC. It encodes CASSGNQETQYF.

The rearrangement uses TRBV7-9 and TRBJ2-5; D perhaps matches TRBD2 (6 bases). CDR3 length: 13 amino acids. V was cut by 10 bases and J by 1 base, with 13 bases left in between. Germline CDR1 and CDR2: SEHNR and FQNEAQ (reference sequence). The CDR3 DNA sequence: TGTGCCATCGCTGGGGGGATCCAAGAGACCCAGTACTTC. Its translation is CAIAGGIQETQYF. The full variable domain, rest sourced from reference TRBV7-9 and TRBJ2-5, is DTGVSQNPRHKITKRGQNVTFRCDPISEHNRLYWYRQTLGQGPEFLTYFQNEAQLEKSRLLSDRFSAERPKGSFSTLEIQRTEQGDSAMYLCAIAGGIQETQYFGPGTRLLVL.

The table lists this clone with a count of one. The chain uses TRBV28 and TRBJ2-3, with 10 bases fitting TRBD2. CDR1 MDHEN and CDR2 SYDVKM come from the germline V gene. Trimming at V came to 4 bases and at J to 4 bases, leaving 14 bases not matched to a gene. This CDR3 spans 18 amino acids. The CDR3 DNA is TGTGCCAGCAGTTCATCTCTGGAGCTAGCGGGAGTTGCAGATACGCAGTATTTT. This codes for CASSSSLELAGVADTQYF.

V gene TRBV14 combines with J gene TRBJ2-7, with TRBD1 matching over 11 bases. Germline V gene sequence: CDR1 SGHDN, CDR2 FVKESK. Trimming at V came to 3 bases and at J to 3 bases, leaving 4 bases not matched to a gene. This CDR3 region has 15 residues. CDR3 region: CASSQAGTGGYEQYF. In DNA, the CDR3 is TGTGCCAGCAGCCAGGCCGGGACAGGGGGCTACGAGCAGTACTTC. The full variable domain, in which reference TRBV14 and TRBJ2-7 provide the parts outside the CDR3, is EAGVTQFPSHSVIEKGQTVTLRCDPISGHDNLYWYRRVMGKEIKFLLHFVKESKQDESGMPNNRFLAERTGGTYSTLKVQPAELEDSGVYFCASSQAGTGGYEQYFGPGTRLTVT.

The rearrangement joins TRBV19 to TRBJ1-1, with D perhaps TRBD1 (6 bases). The V and J ends lost 4 bases and 4 bases respectively, with 16 bases between them. Looked up from germline, CDR1 is LNHDA and CDR2 is SQIVND (reference sequence). This CDR3 is built from 15 residues. Here the CDR3 DNA reads TGTGCCAGTAGTAGGGGCAGGGGAGTTGTCACTGAAGCTTTCTTT. Its translation is CASSRGRGVVTEAFF.

The CDR3 reads CASSSAPKNIQYF. In nucleotides, the CDR3 is TGTGCCAGCAGCTCCGCTCCCAAAAACATTCAGTACTTC. The chain is built from TRBV7-9 and TRBJ2-4; D gene ambiguous. V lost 4 bases, J lost 2 bases, and 6 bases lay in between. The germline V gene has CDR1 SEHNR and CDR2 FQNEAQ (reference sequence). The CDR3 runs 13 residues. The entire variable domain, with the rest obtained from reference TRBV7-9 and TRBJ2-4, is as follows: DTGVSQNPRHKITKRGQNVTFRCDPISEHNRLYWYRQTLGQGPEFLTYFQNEAQLEKSRLLSDRFSAERPKGSFSTLEIQRTEQGDSAMYLCASSSAPKNIQYFGAGTRLSVL.

This clone was found once. The chain has TRBV11-2 and TRBJ2-7, with 11 bases aligning to TRBD1. Looked up from germline, CDR1 is SGHAT and CDR2 is FQNNGV. With 4 bases clipped from V and 3 bases from J, the junction kept 5 bases outside the gene matches. This CDR3 has 15 amino acids. The CDR3 region is CASSYGTGGDYEQYF. CDR3 DNA sequence: TGTGCCAGCAGCTATGGGACAGGGGGGGACTACGAGCAGTACTTC.

The chain combines TRBV4-1 with TRBJ2-1, with 7 bases identical to TRBD1. The length of the CDR3 is 17 residues. J lost 5 bases, V lost 4 bases, and 14 bases had no gene match. The germline gives CDR1 MGHRA, CDR2 YSYEKL. CDR3 region: CASSLLTGTQVNNEQFF. Written as DNA, the CDR3 is TGCGCCAGCAGCCTCCTGACAGGGACCCAGGTAAACAATGAGCAGTTCTTC.

V usage is TRBV10-1 and J usage is TRBJ2-7, with D perhaps TRBD2 (5 bases). Per germline, CDR1 WNHNN and CDR2 SYGVQD (reference sequence). V was shortened by 0 bases and J by 2 bases, with 14 bases between the two germline ends. The CDR3 covers 16 residues. CDR3 residues: CASSESTGIWAYEQYF. CDR3 DNA: TGCGCCAGCAGTGAGTCTACCGGGATCTGGGCCTACGAGCAGTACTTC.

The chain employs TRBV7-6 and TRBJ2-1; D unclear. This CDR3 is built from 19 residues. With 5 bases removed from V and 8 bases from J, the gap between germline ends came to 31 bases. Germline values: CDR1 SGHVS, CDR2 FNYEAQ. The CDR3 DNA reads as TGTGCCAGCAGCCTAAAACGGACCCGGCTTACTTTCGTGGTCGATGAGCAGTTCTTC. Translation gives CASSLKRTRLTFVVDEQFF. Drawing the rest from reference TRBV7-6 and TRBJ2-1, the complete variable domain is GAGVSQSPRYKVTKRGQDVALRCDPISGHVSLYWYRQALGQGPEFLTYFNYEAQQDKSGLPNDRFSAERPEGSISTLTIQRTEQRDSAMYRCASSLKRTRLTFVVDEQFFGPGTRLTVL.

The V and J genes are TRBV29-1 and TRBJ2-7, with 8 bases matching TRBD2. Germline values: CDR1 SQVTM, CDR2 ANQGSEA. This CDR3 region has 11 residues. V gave up 4 bases and J gave up 6 bases; unmatched junction bases: 2. CDR3 coding DNA: TGCAGCGTTGCGAGCGGGAGCGAGCAGTACTTC. Translating it yields CSVASGSEQYF.

The chain links TRBV29-1 to TRBJ2-7, with D possibly TRBD2 on 5 matching bases. From germline, CDR1 is SQVTM and CDR2 ANQGSEA. This CDR3 contains 12 residues. The V and J ends lost 5 bases and 2 bases respectively, with 10 bases between them. CDR3 in DNA: TGCAGCGTTCTGGTCGGGACCTACGAGCAGTACTTC. Encoded protein: CSVLVGTYEQYF.

Concerning this clone itself: The same CDR3 can be traced to other DNA sequences in this sample. The chain carries TRBV5-4 and TRBJ2-3, with 8 bases identical to TRBD2. CDR1 SGHNT and CDR2 YYREEE come from the germline V gene (reference sequence). This CDR3 spans 15 amino acids. V lost 0 bases and J lost 1; bases outside the gene matches: 1. The CDR3 loop reads CASSLAGGGTDTQYF. CDR3 nucleotides: TGTGCCAGCAGCTTGGCGGGGGGGGGCACAGATACGCAGTATTTT.

The chain carries TRBV4-1 and TRBJ1-1; 10 positions match TRBD1. V trimming: 3 bases; J trimming: 5 bases; junction bases outside the gene matches: 15. The CDR3 contains 18 residues. Germline CDR1 reads MGHRA; CDR2 reads YSYEKL. This CDR3 is CASSQKDRGHLMGTEAFF. The CDR3 nucleotides are TGCGCCAGCAGCCAGAAAGACAGGGGGCACCTCATGGGAACTGAAGCTTTCTTT.

CDR3 DNA sequence: TGTGCCAGCAGTGGCGGCCTTTCTTACGAGCAGTACTTC. It specifies CASSGGLSYEQYF. The chain couples TRBV6-6 to TRBJ2-7; D gene unclear. The CDR3 is 13 residues long. The germline V gene has CDR1 MNHNY and CDR2 SVGAGI (reference sequence). V shed 5 bases and J shed 4 bases, with 12 bases lying between them.

The J gene is TRBJ2-7, the V gene TRBV28, with 9 bases matching TRBD1. CDR1 and CDR2 (germline): MDHEN, SYDVKM. J lost 4 bases, V lost 2 bases, and 9 bases had no gene match. This CDR3 spans 16 amino acids. The CDR3: CASSLGEGTGTYEQYF. CDR3 sequence (DNA): TGTGCCAGCAGTTTAGGAGAGGGGACAGGGACTTACGAGCAGTACTTC.

The chain recombines TRBV4-1 with TRBJ1-1; TRBD1 matches 7 bases. The V and J ends lost 6 bases and 5 bases, in that order; junction bases with no gene match: 12. The CDR3 sequence is 15 residues long. CDR1 and CDR2 (germline): MGHRA, YSYEKL. DNA for the CDR3: TGCGCCAGCAGGGGAGTTGGGCAGGGGGGGACTGAAGCTTTCTTT. Translated: CASRGVGQGGTEAFF.

The chain recombines TRBV28 with TRBJ1-3; D is undetermined. With 3 bases removed from V and 5 bases from J, the gap between germline ends came to 11 bases. The CDR3 has 14 residues. Germline V gene data show CDR1 as MDHEN and CDR2 as SYDVKM. The CDR3 DNA reads as TGTGCCAGCAGTTTGACCGGGATGAGAAACACCATATATTTT. Its protein product is CASSLTGMRNTIYF.

For this clone: The sample carries other DNA sequences with the same CDR3. The chain employs TRBV7-2 and TRBJ2-7; D is tentatively TRBD1 or TRBD2 (5 bases each). There are 14 residues in the CDR3. CDR1 SGHTA and CDR2 FQGNSA come from the germline V gene. Trimming left V 3 bases short and J 0 bases short, with 9 bases between. The DNA of the CDR3 is TGTGCCAGCAGCTTGGGGCTAGCCTCCTACGAGCAGTACTTC. Translating it yields CASSLGLASYEQYF.

V usage is TRBV6-5 and J usage is TRBJ1-2, with D hard to call. The V and J ends lost 6 bases and 5 bases respectively, with 13 bases between them. The CDR3 length is 13 residues. Germline lookup yields CDR1 MNHEY and CDR2 SVGAGI. The CDR3 bases are TGTGCCAGCAGCTTGGTGGTAGGGTATGGCTACACCTTC. Translation gives CASSLVVGYGYTF.

The chain employs TRBV29-1 and TRBJ2-1, with D unclear. V was pared by 2 bases and J by 0 bases, with 17 bases between. The CDR3 has 17 amino acids. Germline lookup yields CDR1 SQVTM and CDR2 ANQGSEA. In DNA form, the CDR3 reads TGCAGCGTTGAAATTCCCCCACCGCCGGGCTCCTACAATGAGCAGTTCTTC. It specifies CSVEIPPPPGSYNEQFF.

This clone was recorded only once. This sequence joins TRBV4-1 and TRBJ1-6; D not certain. Germline V gene sequence: CDR1 MGHRA, CDR2 YSYEKL. The CDR3 is made up of 16 amino acids. V lost 0 bases to trimming and J lost 9 bases, with 15 bases between them. The CDR3 region is CASSQEVHLASSPLHF. In nucleotides, the CDR3 is TGCGCCAGCAGCCAAGAGGTGCACCTTGCGAGTTCACCCCTCCACTTT.

The chain is built from TRBV7-9 and TRBJ1-2; D is uncertain. With 8 bases removed from V and 6 bases from J, the gap between germline ends came to 10 bases. Germline V gene data show CDR1 as SEHNR and CDR2 as FQNEAQ (reference sequence). The CDR3 is 11 amino acids. The CDR3 sequence is CASWEVDGYTF. In nucleotides, the CDR3 is TGTGCCAGCTGGGAGGTGGATGGCTACACCTTC.

The chain employs TRBV13 and TRBJ1-2; no clear D. Germline V lookup: CDR1 PRHDT, CDR2 FYEKMQ (reference sequence). Trimming pared 6 bases from V and 3 bases from J, leaving 11 bases between. The CDR3 has 13 residues. CDR3 protein: CASRERIDYGYTF. CDR3 sequence (DNA): TGTGCCAGCAGGGAGAGGATTGACTATGGCTACACCTTC. Full variable domain (missing parts from reference TRBV13 and TRBJ1-2): AAGVIQSPRHLIKEKRETATLKCYPIPRHDTVYWYQQGPGQDPQFLISFYEKMQSDKGSIPDRFSAQQFSDYHSELNMSSLELGDSALYFCASRERIDYGYTFGSGTRLTVV.

This chain connects TRBV2 to TRBJ1-1, with 8 bases aligning to TRBD1. The CDR3 runs 13 residues. Per the germline V gene, CDR1 is SNHLY and CDR2 is FYNNEI. The V gene end was trimmed by 5 bases and the J gene end by 4 bases; junction bases not matched to a gene: 3. CDR3 coding DNA: TGTGCCAGCAGTCAGGGGGCGAGCACTGAAGCTTTCTTT. Protein sequence: CASSQGASTEAFF.